This is a list of T cell receptor beta chains from one sample in a study of control samples from healthy donors and cancer patients. Repertoires were generated with immunoSEQ multiplex PCR, while TCRdb's copy carries only in-frame clones and drops some. The sample records around 58,000 clones, around 96% being singletons. The sample was blood. These receptors came from a woman aged 18-35 years in good health. CDR3s include the opening cysteine and the closing phenylalanine or tryptophan. The D gene is left open where the match is weak. Only some rows state a clone size, as once, few, many or a class for expanded clones.

v_gene	abundance	j_gene	d_gene	CDR3aa	CDR3nt
TRBV9	.	TRBJ2-7	.	CASSVAGTHEQYF	TGTGCCAGCAGCGTGGCAGGGACCCACGAGCAGTACTTC
TRBV4-3	.	TRBJ2-3	TRBD2	CASSQEAGGLTSTDTQYF	TGCGCCAGCAGCCAAGAAGCGGGGGGACTTACTAGCACAGATACGCAGTATTTT
TRBV24-1	once	TRBJ1-2	TRBD1	CATSATDRSYGYTF	TGTGCCACCAGTGCCACGGACAGGTCCTATGGCTACACCTTC
TRBV7-2	.	TRBJ1-1	.	CASSLTPGLTEAFF	TGTGCCAGCAGCTTAACTCCAGGCCTCACTGAAGCTTTCTTT
TRBV30	.	TRBJ1-1	.	CAWRPTGNTEAFF	TGTGCCTGGAGGCCTACGGGGAACACTGAAGCTTTCTTT
TRBV5-1	.	TRBJ1-2	TRBD1	CASSLGQGMYGYTF	TGCGCCAGCAGCTTGGGACAGGGGATGTATGGCTACACCTTC
TRBV10-3	.	TRBJ2-5	TRBD2	CAISAGTSVETQYF	TGTGCCATCAGTGCAGGGACTAGCGTAGAGACCCAGTACTTC
TRBV30	.	TRBJ1-1	TRBD1	CAWTLQGARDRAFF	TGTGCCTGGACACTACAGGGGGCGCGGGATCGAGCTTTCTTT
TRBV20-1	.	TRBJ1-1	.	CSAPRGTEAFF	TGCAGTGCGCCACGGGGCACTGAAGCTTTCTTT
TRBV7-8	.	TRBJ2-7	.	CASSSDRGQAGMLEQYF	TGTGCCAGCAGCTCCGACCGCGGACAGGCGGGGATGCTCGAGCAGTACTTC
TRBV28	.	TRBJ2-1	TRBD2	CASSSGGLAGSYNEQFF	TGTGCCAGCAGTTCCGGGGGGCTAGCGGGGTCCTACAATGAGCAGTTCTTC
TRBV30	.	TRBJ2-7	.	CAWSTSYEQYF	TGTGCCTGGAGTACTAGTTACGAGCAGTACTTC
TRBV5-1	.	TRBJ2-3	TRBD1	CASSLWQGAGDTQYF	TGCGCCAGCAGCTTGTGGCAGGGGGCGGGAGATACGCAGTATTTT
TRBV6-5	once	TRBJ2-1	TRBD2	CASSPTSGGAYEQFF	TGTGCCAGCAGTCCCACTAGCGGGGGGGCGTATGAGCAGTTCTTC
TRBV27	.	TRBJ1-5	.	CASSPGAGFGNQPQHF	TGTGCCAGCAGTCCCGGGGCAGGGTTTGGGAATCAGCCCCAGCATTTT
TRBV19	.	TRBJ1-6	.	CASSISTRGNSPLHF	TGTGCCAGTAGTATTTCTACTCGGGGAAATTCACCCCTCCACTTT
TRBV5-6	.	TRBJ1-5	.	CASSSLGALGQPQHF	TGTGCCAGCAGCTCCTTAGGGGCCCTCGGGCAGCCCCAGCATTTT
TRBV4-1	.	TRBJ2-7	.	CASSRASGRSSYEQYF	TGCGCCAGCAGTCGAGCCAGCGGTAGGAGCTCCTACGAGCAGTACTTC
TRBV18	.	TRBJ2-7	TRBD1	CASSQGQHYEQYF	TGTGCCAGCTCACAGGGACAGCACTACGAGCAGTACTTC
TRBV7-8	.	TRBJ1-2	.	CASSLAWGDYGYTF	TGTGCCAGCAGCTTAGCGTGGGGGGACTATGGCTACACCTTC
TRBV6-1	.	TRBJ1-3	.	CASSETGYSGNTIYF	TGTGCCAGCAGTGAAACAGGGTACTCTGGAAACACCATATATTTT
TRBV6-2/TRBV6-3	.	TRBJ1-6	.	CASSNQSNARGRRRPPLHF	TGTGCCAGCAGTAATCAATCGAACGCCAGGGGCCGCAGGAGGCCACCCCTCCACTTT
TRBV6-1	.	TRBJ1-2	.	CASSETAGIYGYTF	TGTGCCAGCAGTGAAACGGCTGGGATCTATGGCTACACCTTC
TRBV27	.	TRBJ1-5	.	CASSYTRYQPQHF	TGTGCCAGCAGCTACACGAGGTACCAGCCCCAGCATTTT
TRBV7-9	.	TRBJ2-5	.	CASSGERGIQETQYF	TGTGCCAGCAGCGGAGAAAGGGGGATCCAAGAGACCCAGTACTTC
TRBV5-1	.	TRBJ2-1	TRBD2	CASSLVLAGQNEQFF	TGCGCCAGCAGCTTGGTGCTAGCGGGGCAAAATGAGCAGTTCTTC
TRBV11-2	.	TRBJ1-6	.	CASGTPLYNSPLHF	TGTGCCAGCGGTACCCCTCTCTATAATTCACCCCTCCACTTT
TRBV3-1/TRBV3-2	.	TRBJ2-2	.	CASSQTNTGELFF	TGTGCCAGCAGCCAAACTAACACCGGGGAGCTGTTTTTT
TRBV4-1	.	TRBJ1-3	.	CASSQGYGLNSGNTIYF	TGCGCCAGCAGCCAAGGATATGGGCTGAACTCTGGAAACACCATATATTTT
TRBV5-1	.	TRBJ1-2	TRBD1	CASSSTGDYGYTF	TGCGCCAGCAGCTCGACAGGGGACTATGGCTACACCTTC
TRBV28	.	TRBJ1-5	.	CASTPSPGQPQHF	TGTGCCAGCACCCCCTCTCCGGGCCAGCCCCAGCATTTT
TRBV11-2	.	TRBJ2-7	.	CASSSLRRVQYPQYF	TGTGCCAGCAGCTCCCTAAGGAGGGTACAATACCCGCAGTACTTC
TRBV4-3	few	TRBJ2-1	.	CASSQRGTYNEQFF	TGCGCCAGCAGCCAGCGCGGGACCTACAATGAGCAGTTCTTC
TRBV18	.	TRBJ2-2	.	CASSALGQPNTGELFF	TGTGCCAGCTCAGCGCTAGGACAGCCGAACACCGGGGAGCTGTTTTTT
TRBV5-1	.	TRBJ1-1	.	CASSLRVLNTEAFF	TGCGCCAGCAGCTTAAGGGTTCTGAACACTGAAGCTTTCTTT
TRBV29-1	once	TRBJ1-1	.	CSADTVNTEAFF	TGCAGCGCAGACACGGTTAACACTGAAGCTTTCTTT
TRBV5-4	.	TRBJ1-2	.	CASSSWRDSFQGYTF	TGTGCCAGCAGCTCCTGGCGGGACTCCTTCCAAGGCTACACCTTC
TRBV2	.	TRBJ1-2	.	CASSDRQAYGYTF	TGTGCCAGCAGTGATCGGCAGGCTTATGGCTACACCTTC
TRBV5-5	.	TRBJ1-2	.	CASSLESLGGYTF	TGTGCCAGCAGCCTCGAGAGTCTCGGTGGCTACACCTTC
TRBV9	.	TRBJ1-5	.	CASSAGVNQPQHF	TGTGCCAGCAGCGCAGGGGTCAATCAGCCCCAGCATTTT
TRBV3-1/TRBV3-2	.	TRBJ1-2	TRBD1	CASSQIGQGANYGYTF	TGTGCCAGCAGCCAAATAGGACAGGGAGCTAACTATGGCTACACCTTC
TRBV19	.	TRBJ1-2	.	CASSIAGDRGYGYTF	TGTGCCAGTAGTATCGCAGGGGACCGAGGCTATGGCTACACCTTC
TRBV3-1/TRBV3-2	.	TRBJ1-1	.	CASASSLNTEAFF	TGTGCCAGCGCGTCAAGCTTGAACACTGAAGCTTTCTTT
TRBV12-3/TRBV12-4	.	TRBJ1-2	TRBD1	CASVRDRGYGYTF	TGTGCCAGCGTCCGGGACAGGGGCTATGGCTACACCTTC
TRBV4-3	.	TRBJ1-1	.	CASSQEEWGTEAFF	TGCGCCAGCAGCCAAGAGGAATGGGGGACTGAAGCTTTCTTT
TRBV14	.	TRBJ2-5	.	CASSQGLQETQYF	TGTGCCAGCAGCCAAGGTCTCCAAGAGACCCAGTACTTC
TRBV6-2/TRBV6-3	.	TRBJ2-1	.	CASSYVGARANNEQFF	TGTGCCAGCAGTTACGTGGGTGCGAGGGCGAACAATGAGCAGTTCTTC
TRBV6-5	.	TRBJ1-6	.	CASSYSNSPLHF	TGTGCCAGCAGTTACTCGAATTCACCCCTCCACTTT
TRBV7-9	.	TRBJ1-2	.	CASSQERANYGYTF	TGTGCCAGCAGCCAGGAGAGGGCCAACTATGGCTACACCTTC
TRBV19	.	TRBJ2-1	.	CASSDLQGFSYNEQFF	TGTGCCAGTAGTGACTTACAGGGCTTTAGCTACAATGAGCAGTTCTTC
TRBV29-1	.	TRBJ1-1	TRBD1	CSVDPGWGQGAKMGNVNTEAFF	TGCAGCGTTGATCCTGGGTGGGGACAGGGGGCGAAAATGGGAAACGTGAACACTGAAGCTTTCTTT
TRBV19	.	TRBJ1-4	TRBD1	CASSRLTGAGEKLFF	TGTGCCAGTAGCCGCCTCACAGGGGCAGGTGAAAAACTGTTTTTT
TRBV28	.	TRBJ1-2	TRBD1	CASREPGQASMARGYTF	TGTGCCAGCAGGGAGCCGGGACAGGCGTCTATGGCGCGTGGCTACACCTTC
TRBV5-1	once	TRBJ2-3	.	CASSFLSGGGTDTQYF	TGCGCCAGCAGCTTCCTTAGTGGAGGGGGCACAGATACGCAGTATTTT
TRBV6-2/TRBV6-3	once	TRBJ2-5	.	CASSHRPGGSETQYF	TGTGCCAGCAGTCATCGCCCTGGGGGTAGTGAGACCCAGTACTTC
TRBV4-3	.	TRBJ1-4	.	CASSPDGGATNEKLFF	TGCGCCAGCAGCCCGGACGGGGGGGCAACTAATGAAAAACTGTTTTTT
TRBV28	.	TRBJ1-5	.	CASSGLRQPQHF	TGTGCCAGCAGTGGCCTCAGGCAGCCCCAGCATTTT
TRBV4-1	.	TRBJ1-5	.	CASSQVSDHQPQHF	TGCGCCAGCAGCCAAGTTTCAGACCATCAGCCCCAGCATTTT
TRBV3-1/TRBV3-2	.	TRBJ2-2	TRBD1	CASSHYGQGNTGELFF	TGTGCCAGCAGCCATTACGGACAGGGGAACACCGGGGAGCTGTTTTTT
TRBV29-1	.	TRBJ2-5	.	CSVGVPRIQETQYF	TGCAGCGTTGGGGTACCCAGGATTCAAGAGACCCAGTACTTC